The following is a T cell receptor beta chain sequence with its context. The antigen is unknown. Each replicate PCR on the sorted subsets used roughly 200 ng DNA (around 31,000 T cell genomes). Clones were sequenced by immunoSEQ multiplex PCR, and TCRdb holds only the in-frame ones, with some missing. The table includes under 150,000 clones, approximately 70% detected once. These data originate in a study of shared clonotypes between healthy human individuals. V lost 6 bases, J lost 2 bases, and 21 bases lay in between. The CDR3 extends over 17 amino acids. Germline CDR1 and CDR2: MDHEN and SYDVKM. Findings and caveats of the study: Depth was large, yet rarefaction showed that sorted-subset sequencing was incomplete.

This TCR came from a woman under 40 in good health. Sequenced sample: memory CD8+ T cells sorted from blood. The subset is: CD45RO+ cells pooled with CCR7-negative TemRA cells. V gene TRBV28 combines with J gene TRBJ2-3; D possibly uses TRBD1 or TRBD2 (5 bases each). CDR3 residues: CASSYGAGRLITDTQYF. CDR3 bases: TGTGCCAGCAGCTACGGGGCGGGTCGGTTAATCACAGATACGCAGTATTTT.